A selection of T cell receptor beta chains follows, all from one sample in a study of monozygotic twins with inflammatory bowel disease. For each CDR3 protein, TCRdb gives one entry from its re-call of the 5' RACE reads, without DNA. Across 190,000 or so distinct CDR3 sequences, the top ten clones capture approximately 1.6% of the sample. The source material was blood. All receptors derive from a human donor with ulcerative colitis or Crohn's disease, or a healthy co-twin of an affected twin (not recorded which). Each CDR3 is given with its conserved first and last residue. The order of the fields is J gene, V gene, CDR3 protein.

J gene: TRBJ1-1
V gene: TRBV20-1
CDR3 protein: CSARNFRDRGSRAEAFF

J gene: TRBJ1-6
V gene: TRBV20-1
CDR3 protein: CSALREGLAPLHF

J gene: TRBJ2-7
V gene: TRBV20-1
CDR3 protein: CSARDATQGYEQYF

J gene: TRBJ2-1
V gene: TRBV7-2
CDR3 protein: CASSLHSRAYNEQFF

J gene: TRBJ2-3
V gene: TRBV7-9
CDR3 protein: CASSLATGTGHTDTQYF

J gene: TRBJ2-1
V gene: TRBV5-4
CDR3 protein: CASSFQGALSYNEQFF

J gene: TRBJ2-1
V gene: TRBV7-2
CDR3 protein: CASSTGTPAGEQFF

J gene: TRBJ2-7
V gene: TRBV11-2
CDR3 protein: CASRPQTGAYEQYF

J gene: TRBJ1-4
V gene: TRBV6-1
CDR3 protein: CASSEWLGDTNEKLFF

J gene: TRBJ2-3
V gene: TRBV12-3/TRBV12-4
CDR3 protein: CASSRTFTDTQYF

J gene: TRBJ1-2
V gene: TRBV7-8
CDR3 protein: CASSLAQTGGYTF

J gene: TRBJ1-2
V gene: TRBV7-9
CDR3 protein: CASSPQTGQSNGYTF

J gene: TRBJ1-3
V gene: TRBV6-5
CDR3 protein: CASSHPPGLGGNTIYF

J gene: TRBJ2-5
V gene: TRBV5-1
CDR3 protein: CASSLEREAYETQYF

J gene: TRBJ2-4
V gene: TRBV13
CDR3 protein: CASSGGFQAKNIQYF

J gene: TRBJ2-3
V gene: TRBV5-1
CDR3 protein: CASLGEGTQYF

J gene: TRBJ2-3
V gene: TRBV20-1
CDR3 protein: CSAQSRTPSTDTQYF

J gene: TRBJ2-1
V gene: TRBV21-1
CDR3 protein: CASSKECENSYNEQFF

J gene: TRBJ2-5
V gene: TRBV6-1
CDR3 protein: CASTEYPVRESETQYF

J gene: TRBJ2-2
V gene: TRBV5-1
CDR3 protein: CASSLSGFRGTGELFF

J gene: TRBJ2-5
V gene: TRBV4-1
CDR3 protein: CASSQGTRRIQETQYF

J gene: TRBJ2-5
V gene: TRBV20-1
CDR3 protein: CSARAGGRETQYF

J gene: TRBJ1-4
V gene: TRBV7-7
CDR3 protein: CASSPQGGGGEKLFF

J gene: TRBJ2-5
V gene: TRBV4-2
CDR3 protein: CASSRNWGRGEETQYF

J gene: TRBJ2-1
V gene: TRBV20-1
CDR3 protein: CSARSPAGGPRNEQFF

J gene: TRBJ1-2
V gene: TRBV27
CDR3 protein: CASSLSRLGGYTF

J gene: TRBJ2-1
V gene: TRBV5-1
CDR3 protein: CASSGTFNEQFF

J gene: TRBJ1-5
V gene: TRBV20-1
CDR3 protein: CSASPGTGGQPQHF

J gene: TRBJ2-3
V gene: TRBV19
CDR3 protein: CASKGDLRTDTQYF

J gene: TRBJ1-1
V gene: TRBV10-3
CDR3 protein: CAIKGGLNTEAFF

J gene: TRBJ1-3
V gene: TRBV6-1
CDR3 protein: CASNGRQAGGNTIYF

J gene: TRBJ1-6
V gene: TRBV3-1
CDR3 protein: CASSQRAGIRNSPLHF

J gene: TRBJ2-3
V gene: TRBV18
CDR3 protein: CASSPPLRDTQYF

J gene: TRBJ1-2
V gene: TRBV6-6
CDR3 protein: CASASNGAGYGYTF

J gene: TRBJ2-3
V gene: TRBV7-2
CDR3 protein: CASMGLVLTDTQYF

J gene: TRBJ1-1
V gene: TRBV5-1
CDR3 protein: CASSLGGYLDTEAFF

J gene: TRBJ1-1
V gene: TRBV27
CDR3 protein: CASSLGGGPEAFF

J gene: TRBJ2-3
V gene: TRBV5-1
CDR3 protein: CASNQAGGFRDTDTQYF

J gene: TRBJ2-3
V gene: TRBV12-3/TRBV12-4
CDR3 protein: CASSFGGPDTQYF

J gene: TRBJ2-7
V gene: TRBV12-3/TRBV12-4
CDR3 protein: CASSRTDFYEQYF

J gene: TRBJ1-6
V gene: TRBV6-1
CDR3 protein: CASRPGQGYSPLHF

J gene: TRBJ2-7
V gene: TRBV7-9
CDR3 protein: CASSGQGCYEQYF

J gene: TRBJ1-6
V gene: TRBV7-2
CDR3 protein: CASSSTQGSPLHF

J gene: TRBJ2-1
V gene: TRBV7-6
CDR3 protein: CASSQDRGLWEQFF

J gene: TRBJ2-5
V gene: TRBV5-1
CDR3 protein: CASSPDRVQTQYF

J gene: TRBJ2-2
V gene: TRBV5-1
CDR3 protein: CASRGQGDTGELFF

J gene: TRBJ1-2
V gene: TRBV20-1
CDR3 protein: CRGGGQGALGYTF

J gene: TRBJ2-3
V gene: TRBV7-8
CDR3 protein: CASSLRTGGDTQYF

J gene: TRBJ1-5
V gene: TRBV3-1
CDR3 protein: CASSQNPSRSTGVNNQPQHF

J gene: TRBJ2-7
V gene: TRBV7-9
CDR3 protein: CASSTSRREHYEQYF

J gene: TRBJ2-1
V gene: TRBV5-5
CDR3 protein: CASSLRGTGGSYNEQFF

J gene: TRBJ2-7
V gene: TRBV20-1
CDR3 protein: CSARVAGLSYEQYF